A selection of T cell receptor beta chains follows, all from one sample in a study of response to subunit inactivated influenza vaccine. Each CDR3 protein gets one entry after TCRdb re-called the RT-PCR reads with MiXCR. The repertoire has 450,000 to 700,000 distinct CDR3 sequences, 14% of them found once; the top ten carry approximately 10%. This specimen consisted of PBMCs from blood, obtained about 12 days after vaccination. The receptors derive from a man over 45 who received an inactivated influenza vaccine. Both conserved end residues are part of each CDR3. D genes are given only for firm matches. Clone size, where shown, is once, few, many, or a class for clones that have expanded.

J gene	clone size	CDR3 length	V gene	D gene	CDR3 protein	CDR3 DNA
TRBJ2-3	-	17	TRBV3-1	TRBD2	CASSPYRLAGVSDTQYF	TGTGCCAGCAGCCCATATCGACTAGCGGGAGTTTCAGATACGCAGTATTTT
TRBJ2-7	-	14	TRBV20-1	-	CSAHLSSASYEQYF	TGCAGTGCACACCTTTCTAGCGCCTCCTACGAGCAGTACTTC
TRBJ2-3	many	15	TRBV5-5	TRBD1	CASSLSTGSTDTQYF	TGTGCCAGCAGCTTGTCGACAGGGAGCACAGATACGCAGTATTTT
TRBJ2-7	-	16	TRBV7-2	TRBD2	CASSLIILAGTYEQYF	TGTGCCAGCAGCCTTATCATACTAGCGGGAACCTACGAGCAGTACTTC
TRBJ1-6	few	16	TRBV7-6	-	CASSLLRGEDNSPLHF	TGTGCCAGCAGCTTACTCCGGGGAGAGGATAATTCACCCCTCCACTTT
TRBJ2-1	few	15	TRBV6-2/TRBV6-3	TRBD1	CASSPQDRDNNEQFF	TGTGCCAGCAGCCCCCAAGACAGGGACAACAATGAGCAGTTCTTC
TRBJ1-5	-	13	TRBV7-9	-	CASSGTDNQPQHF	TGTGCCAGCAGCGGGACGGATAATCAGCCCCAGCATTTT
TRBJ2-2	-	15	TRBV5-1	-	CASSPPGLSTGELFF	TGCGCCAGCAGCCCGCCGGGACTTTCCACCGGGGAGCTGTTTTTT
TRBJ1-2	-	13	TRBV6-6	TRBD1	CASRDGTGNGYTF	TGTGCCAGCAGGGATGGGACAGGGAATGGCTACACCTTC
TRBJ2-7	-	15	TRBV20-1	TRBD2	CSAPPPGLVYDEQYF	TGCAGTGCGCCTCCCCCGGGACTAGTGTACGACGAGCAGTACTTC
TRBJ2-1	few	15	TRBV27	-	CASTPWGTPYNEQFF	TGTGCCAGCACCCCATGGGGGACACCGTACAATGAGCAGTTCTTC
TRBJ2-1	-	16	TRBV10-2	-	CASSESIWSSYNEQFF	TGCGCCAGCAGTGAGTCGATATGGAGCTCCTACAATGAGCAGTTCTTC
TRBJ2-5	-	16	TRBV24-1	-	CATSDFSGTGQETQYF	TGTGCCACCAGTGATTTTTCCGGGACGGGCCAAGAGACCCAGTACTTC
TRBJ1-4	few	15	TRBV5-4	-	CASSSPQSKGEKLFF	TGTGCCAGCAGCTCCCCTCAATCGAAGGGTGAAAAACTGTTTTTT
TRBJ2-3	-	14	TRBV7-7	TRBD2	CASSLLAVTDTQYF	TGTGCCAGCAGCCTACTAGCGGTCACAGATACGCAGTATTTT
TRBJ1-5	-	12	TRBV20-1	TRBD1	CSAGQGIQPQHF	TGCAGTGCCGGACAGGGGATTCAGCCCCAGCATTTT
TRBJ2-1	-	9	TRBV6-1	-	CASSREQFF	TGTGCCAGCAGCCGCGAGCAGTTCTTC
TRBJ2-1	-	15	TRBV6-1	TRBD2	CASSSGGGFYNEQFF	TGTGCCAGCTCGAGCGGGGGGGGGTTTTACAATGAGCAGTTCTTC
TRBJ1-2	-	11	TRBV19	-	CAATSNYGYTF	TGTGCGGCGACTTCTAACTATGGCTACACCTTC
TRBJ2-7	-	15	TRBV5-1	-	CASSLMGQNSYEQYF	TGCGCCAGCAGCTTGATGGGGCAGAACTCCTACGAGCAGTACTTC
TRBJ2-3	few	15	TRBV29-1	TRBD2	CSVRPGTTATDTQYF	TGCAGCGTCCGACCCGGGACTACCGCCACAGATACGCAGTATTTT
TRBJ2-7	-	14	TRBV7-2	-	CASSLNPLFYEQYF	TGTGCCAGCAGCTTAAACCCTCTGTTTTACGAGCAGTACTTC
TRBJ2-7	many	13	TRBV12-3/TRBV12-4	-	CASGADGKYEQYF	TGTGCCAGCGGGGCGGACGGAAAGTACGAGCAGTACTTC
TRBJ1-1	-	12	TRBV29-1	TRBD1	CSVRGQVGRAFF	TGCAGCGTTAGAGGACAGGTTGGGAGAGCTTTCTTT
TRBJ1-2	few	14	TRBV4-3	-	CASSQSGVGYGYTF	TGCGCCAGCAGCCAATCAGGGGTTGGCTATGGCTACACCTTC
TRBJ2-4	few	12	TRBV7-9	-	CASSLEQNIQYF	TGTGCCAGCAGCTTAGAACAAAACATTCAGTACTTC
TRBJ2-1	-	14	TRBV28	-	CASSPILGYNEQFF	TGTGCCAGCAGTCCGATCTTGGGCTACAATGAGCAGTTCTTC
TRBJ2-7	few	15	TRBV11-2	TRBD1	CASSLGTAISYEQYF	TGTGCCAGCAGCTTGGGGACAGCTATCTCCTACGAGCAGTACTTC
TRBJ2-1	-	19	TRBV25-1	-	CATEGHPTGRDPSYNEQFF	TGTGCCACCGAGGGTCACCCAACGGGTAGAGACCCATCCTACAATGAGCAGTTCTTC
TRBJ1-2	few	15	TRBV5-5	-	CASSLAGGRNYGYTF	TGTGCCAGCAGCTTGGCTGGAGGGAGGAACTATGGCTACACCTTC
TRBJ2-1	few	17	TRBV7-6	TRBD2	CASSLAVSSGAYNEQFF	TGTGCCAGCAGCTTAGCGGTTTCTAGCGGGGCCTACAATGAGCAGTTCTTC
TRBJ2-1	-	14	TRBV7-8	-	CASSSTGFPNEQFF	TGTGCCAGCAGCTCAACGGGATTTCCTAATGAGCAGTTCTTC
TRBJ2-1	few	13	TRBV20-1	TRBD2	CSARPLAGDEQFF	TGCAGTGCCCGCCCGCTAGCGGGAGATGAGCAGTTCTTC
TRBJ2-1	few	14	TRBV4-2	-	CASSQERSGNEQFF	TGTGCCAGCAGCCAAGAGCGAAGCGGGAATGAGCAGTTCTTC
TRBJ2-2	few	14	TRBV27	-	CASSLGQWAGELFF	TGTGCCAGCAGTTTAGGGCAGTGGGCCGGGGAGCTGTTTTTT
TRBJ2-7	-	13	TRBV7-2	-	CASSLDPFYEQYF	TGTGCCAGCAGCTTAGACCCCTTCTACGAGCAGTACTTC
TRBJ2-7	few	17	TRBV28	TRBD2	CASSGVRGSWIHHEQYF	TGTGCCAGCAGTGGCGTGCGCGGGAGTTGGATTCATCACGAGCAGTACTTC
TRBJ2-1	few	16	TRBV5-6	-	CASSYRTASSYNEQFF	TGTGCCAGCAGTTATAGGACGGCTAGCTCCTACAATGAGCAGTTCTTC
TRBJ1-6	-	18	TRBV4-3	TRBD1	CASSHVGTGLLTNSPLHF	TGCGCCAGCAGCCACGTCGGGACAGGGCTTTTGACTAATTCACCCCTCCACTTT
TRBJ2-1	few	15	TRBV7-3	TRBD2	CASSWTSSVLNEQFF	TGTGCCAGCAGCTGGACTAGCTCAGTATTGAATGAGCAGTTCTTC